Listed below are T cell receptor beta chains from one sample, sequenced in a study of T cell responses to AZD1222 COVID-19 vaccine. The repertoire was sequenced with immunoSEQ multiplex PCR; TCRdb's copy has only in-frame clones and lacks some. Of around 140,000 clones listed, roughly nine tenths are singletons. Source: peripheral blood, taken on day 0 of AZD1222 vaccination. All receptors derive from an adult in good health. CDR3s include the opening cysteine and the closing phenylalanine or tryptophan. D genes are given only for firm matches. A row's size may be missing; if present it is once, few, many or a size class.

d_gene: TRBD1; v_gene: TRBV7-9; j_gene: TRBJ2-1; abundance: NA; CDR3aa: CASSTLGDRYNEQFF; CDR3nt: TGTGCCAGCAGCACCCTAGGGGACAGATACAATGAGCAGTTCTTC
d_gene: TRBD1; v_gene: TRBV14; j_gene: TRBJ1-2; abundance: NA; CDR3aa: CASSPLDRPHGYTF; CDR3nt: TGTGCCAGCAGCCCCTTGGACAGGCCCCATGGCTACACCTTC
d_gene: TRBD1; v_gene: TRBV3-1/TRBV3-2; j_gene: TRBJ1-6; abundance: few; CDR3aa: CASSQGATGGGSPLHF; CDR3nt: TGTGCCAGCAGCCAAGGAGCGACAGGGGGCGGCTCACCCCTCCACTTT
d_gene: NA; v_gene: TRBV5-1; j_gene: TRBJ2-7; abundance: few; CDR3aa: CASSFGTGFYEQYF; CDR3nt: TGCGCCAGCAGCTTCGGAACAGGGTTTTACGAGCAGTACTTC
d_gene: TRBD1; v_gene: TRBV27; j_gene: TRBJ1-3; abundance: NA; CDR3aa: CASSFSYRGIGNTIYF; CDR3nt: TGTGCCAGCAGTTTTTCCTACAGGGGAATTGGAAACACCATATATTTT
d_gene: NA; v_gene: TRBV28; j_gene: TRBJ1-1; abundance: few; CDR3aa: CASRNGGGILAEAFF; CDR3nt: TGTGCCAGCCGGAACGGGGGAGGGATTCTGGCTGAAGCTTTCTTT
d_gene: TRBD2; v_gene: TRBV7-6; j_gene: TRBJ2-2; abundance: NA; CDR3aa: CASSQAGGSTGELFF; CDR3nt: TGTGCCAGCAGCCAAGCGGGGGGCTCGACCGGGGAGCTGTTTTTT
d_gene: TRBD2; v_gene: TRBV4-1; j_gene: TRBJ2-3; abundance: NA; CDR3aa: CASSHNERGGTDTQYF; CDR3nt: TGCGCCAGCAGCCATAACGAGCGGGGGGGCACAGATACGCAGTATTTT
d_gene: NA; v_gene: TRBV19; j_gene: TRBJ1-1; abundance: few; CDR3aa: CASSKRQNTEAFF; CDR3nt: TGTGCCAGTAGTAAGCGTCAGAACACTGAAGCTTTCTTT
d_gene: NA; v_gene: TRBV5-5; j_gene: TRBJ1-4; abundance: NA; CDR3aa: CARSRVGATNEKLFF; CDR3nt: TGTGCCCGCAGCCGGGTGGGGGCGACTAATGAAAAACTGTTTTTT
d_gene: NA; v_gene: TRBV9; j_gene: TRBJ1-1; abundance: NA; CDR3aa: CASSPIPEGNTEAFF; CDR3nt: TGTGCCAGCAGCCCCATCCCCGAGGGGAACACTGAAGCTTTCTTT
d_gene: NA; v_gene: TRBV7-9; j_gene: TRBJ1-2; abundance: NA; CDR3aa: CASSPRGRGRDGYTF; CDR3nt: TGTGCCAGCAGCCCGAGGGGTCGGGGAAGAGATGGCTACACCTTC
d_gene: TRBD1; v_gene: TRBV27; j_gene: TRBJ2-7; abundance: NA; CDR3aa: CASSPLGTGPGKQYF; CDR3nt: TGTGCCAGCAGTCCCCTAGGGACAGGACCTGGGAAGCAGTACTTC
d_gene: NA; v_gene: TRBV7-8; j_gene: TRBJ1-5; abundance: NA; CDR3aa: CASSLVSENQPQHF; CDR3nt: TGTGCCAGCAGCTTAGTATCGGAGAATCAGCCCCAGCATTTT
d_gene: TRBD1; v_gene: TRBV5-1; j_gene: TRBJ1-2; abundance: NA; CDR3aa: CASSVNRQGGGYTF; CDR3nt: TGCGCCAGCAGCGTAAACCGACAGGGTGGTGGCTACACCTTC
d_gene: TRBD2; v_gene: TRBV6-5; j_gene: TRBJ2-1; abundance: NA; CDR3aa: CASSSWERGSYNEQFF; CDR3nt: TGTGCCAGCAGTTCCTGGGAGCGGGGAAGTTACAATGAGCAGTTCTTC
d_gene: TRBD2; v_gene: TRBV30; j_gene: TRBJ2-1; abundance: NA; CDR3aa: CAWISGLAGGNEQFF; CDR3nt: TGTGCCTGGATTTCGGGACTAGCGGGAGGGAATGAGCAGTTCTTC
d_gene: TRBD2; v_gene: TRBV7-2; j_gene: TRBJ2-5; abundance: NA; CDR3aa: CASSQIPLAGYQETQYF; CDR3nt: TGTGCCAGCAGCCAAATCCCACTAGCGGGGTACCAAGAGACCCAGTACTTC
d_gene: TRBD1; v_gene: TRBV10-3; j_gene: TRBJ1-1; abundance: NA; CDR3aa: CAIRGGTGENTEAFF; CDR3nt: TGTGCCATCAGGGGCGGGACAGGGGAGAACACTGAAGCTTTCTTT
d_gene: TRBD2; v_gene: TRBV27; j_gene: TRBJ2-2; abundance: NA; CDR3aa: CASSYEGGLSGELFF; CDR3nt: TGTGCCAGCAGTTATGAGGGAGGGCTGAGCGGGGAGCTGTTTTTT
d_gene: TRBD2; v_gene: TRBV3-1/TRBV3-2; j_gene: TRBJ2-1; abundance: NA; CDR3aa: CASGLAGVTYNEQFF; CDR3nt: TGTGCCAGCGGATTAGCGGGAGTAACCTACAATGAGCAGTTCTTC
d_gene: NA; v_gene: TRBV15; j_gene: TRBJ1-2; abundance: NA; CDR3aa: CATSRDGNYGYTF; CDR3nt: TGTGCCACCAGCAGAGACGGTAACTATGGCTACACCTTC
d_gene: NA; v_gene: TRBV7-2; j_gene: TRBJ1-3; abundance: NA; CDR3aa: CASSLPGPGPGNTIYF; CDR3nt: TGTGCCAGCAGCCTACCAGGGCCCGGCCCTGGGAACACCATATATTTT
d_gene: NA; v_gene: TRBV12-3/TRBV12-4; j_gene: TRBJ2-2; abundance: NA; CDR3aa: CASSLGLSGELFF; CDR3nt: TGTGCCAGCAGTTTAGGCCTCTCCGGGGAGCTGTTTTTT
d_gene: NA; v_gene: TRBV5-8; j_gene: TRBJ1-6; abundance: NA; CDR3aa: CASSFGTLNSPLHF; CDR3nt: TGTGCCAGCAGCTTTGGGACGTTGAATTCACCCCTCCACTTT
d_gene: NA; v_gene: TRBV18; j_gene: TRBJ2-2; abundance: once; CDR3aa: CASSPGTDTGELFF; CDR3nt: TGTGCCAGCTCACCCGGGACCGACACCGGGGAGCTGTTTTTT
d_gene: NA; v_gene: TRBV2; j_gene: TRBJ1-5; abundance: few; CDR3aa: CASSPQGNGNQPQHF; CDR3nt: TGTGCCAGCAGCCCCCAGGGGAACGGCAATCAGCCCCAGCATTTT
d_gene: NA; v_gene: TRBV4-1; j_gene: TRBJ2-3; abundance: NA; CDR3aa: CASSQGHRGGDTQYF; CDR3nt: TGCGCCAGCAGCCAAGGACACAGGGGGGGCGATACGCAGTATTTT
d_gene: NA; v_gene: TRBV6-1; j_gene: TRBJ2-6; abundance: NA; CDR3aa: CASSAGTGVSGANVLTF; CDR3nt: TGTGCCAGCAGTGCCGGGACGGGAGTCTCTGGGGCCAACGTCCTGACTTTC
d_gene: TRBD2; v_gene: TRBV6-5; j_gene: TRBJ2-1; abundance: once; CDR3aa: CASSYSGSSYNEQFF; CDR3nt: TGTGCCAGCAGCTATAGCGGGAGCTCCTACAATGAGCAGTTCTTC
d_gene: NA; v_gene: TRBV3-1/TRBV3-2; j_gene: TRBJ1-5; abundance: NA; CDR3aa: CASSQAPHSNQPQHF; CDR3nt: TGTGCCAGCAGCCAAGCTCCCCATAGCAATCAGCCCCAGCATTTT
d_gene: TRBD2; v_gene: TRBV5-1; j_gene: TRBJ2-3; abundance: NA; CDR3aa: CASSLEASGRGDTQYF; CDR3nt: TGCGCCAGCAGCTTGGAGGCTAGCGGGAGGGGAGATACGCAGTATTTT
d_gene: TRBD1; v_gene: TRBV29-1; j_gene: TRBJ2-7; abundance: NA; CDR3aa: CSVEGYAGQGTLGEQYF; CDR3nt: TGCAGCGTTGAGGGGTACGCCGGACAGGGAACATTAGGCGAGCAGTACTTC
d_gene: NA; v_gene: TRBV27; j_gene: TRBJ1-4; abundance: NA; CDR3aa: CASSYLSAERKELFF; CDR3nt: TGTGCCAGCAGTTATCTTAGTGCGGAAAGGAAGGAACTGTTTTTT
d_gene: NA; v_gene: TRBV9; j_gene: TRBJ2-3; abundance: NA; CDR3aa: CASSVGLSTDTQYF; CDR3nt: TGTGCCAGCAGCGTAGGACTTAGCACAGATACGCAGTATTTT
d_gene: NA; v_gene: TRBV19; j_gene: TRBJ2-2; abundance: NA; CDR3aa: CASSSRGVTGELFF; CDR3nt: TGTGCCAGTAGTTCACGTGGGGTAACAGGGGAGCTGTTTTTT
d_gene: TRBD2; v_gene: TRBV18; j_gene: TRBJ2-7; abundance: NA; CDR3aa: CASSPLLAGVYEQYF; CDR3nt: TGTGCCAGCTCACCATTACTAGCGGGGGTCTACGAGCAGTACTTC
d_gene: NA; v_gene: TRBV7-9; j_gene: TRBJ2-5; abundance: NA; CDR3aa: CASSWDHGETQYF; CDR3nt: TGTGCCAGCAGCTGGGACCACGGGGAGACCCAGTACTTC
d_gene: NA; v_gene: TRBV15; j_gene: TRBJ1-2; abundance: few; CDR3aa: CATSERGGDGYTF; CDR3nt: TGTGCCACCTCCGAGCGGGGGGGCGATGGCTACACCTTC
d_gene: NA; v_gene: TRBV28; j_gene: TRBJ2-7; abundance: NA; CDR3aa: CASSDLGASVEQYF; CDR3nt: TGTGCCAGCAGTGATTTGGGGGCTTCGGTCGAGCAGTACTTC
d_gene: NA; v_gene: TRBV5-8; j_gene: TRBJ1-1; abundance: NA; CDR3aa: CASSLARAFF; CDR3nt: TGTGCCAGCAGCTTGGCCCGAGCCTTCTTT
d_gene: NA; v_gene: TRBV28; j_gene: TRBJ1-5; abundance: NA; CDR3aa: CASRGGWGNQPQHF; CDR3nt: TGTGCCAGCAGAGGGGGGTGGGGGAATCAGCCCCAGCATTTT
d_gene: NA; v_gene: TRBV19; j_gene: TRBJ1-1; abundance: NA; CDR3aa: CASSSRADTEAFF; CDR3nt: TGTGCCAGTAGTTCCCGGGCGGACACTGAAGCTTTCTTT
d_gene: NA; v_gene: TRBV7-2; j_gene: TRBJ2-7; abundance: NA; CDR3aa: CASSLAGLDMSGEQYF; CDR3nt: TGTGCCAGCAGTTTAGCAGGACTGGACATGTCGGGCGAGCAGTACTTC
d_gene: TRBD2; v_gene: TRBV19; j_gene: TRBJ2-7; abundance: NA; CDR3aa: CASSTPAGGDSYEQYF; CDR3nt: TGTGCCAGTAGTACGCCAGCGGGAGGGGACTCCTACGAGCAGTACTTC
d_gene: NA; v_gene: TRBV19; j_gene: TRBJ1-1; abundance: NA; CDR3aa: CASSVLPGIEAFF; CDR3nt: TGTGCCAGTAGTGTCCTTCCGGGGATTGAAGCTTTCTTT
d_gene: TRBD2; v_gene: TRBV28; j_gene: TRBJ2-1; abundance: NA; CDR3aa: CASSFSGSGRVNEQFF; CDR3nt: TGTGCCAGCAGTTTCTCTGGTAGCGGGAGGGTCAATGAGCAGTTCTTC
d_gene: NA; v_gene: TRBV11-2; j_gene: TRBJ1-6; abundance: NA; CDR3aa: CASSPGPSSWVF; CDR3nt: TGTGCCAGCAGCCCGGGCCCGAGTTCTTGGGTTTTT
d_gene: TRBD1; v_gene: TRBV4-1; j_gene: TRBJ1-6; abundance: few; CDR3aa: CASSQYDRGRSYNSPLHF; CDR3nt: TGCGCCAGCAGCCAATACGACAGGGGGCGATCCTATAATTCACCCCTCCACTTT
d_gene: NA; v_gene: TRBV28; j_gene: TRBJ1-5; abundance: few; CDR3aa: CASSLGSFGADRLQPQHF; CDR3nt: TGTGCCAGCAGTTTAGGGTCTTTCGGGGCTGACAGGCTACAGCCCCAGCATTTT
d_gene: NA; v_gene: TRBV19; j_gene: TRBJ1-1; abundance: NA; CDR3aa: CASSIGNRAGFTEAFF; CDR3nt: TGTGCCAGTAGTATAGGGAACAGGGCTGGATTCACTGAAGCTTTCTTT
d_gene: NA; v_gene: TRBV6-5; j_gene: TRBJ1-4; abundance: once; CDR3aa: CASDSEPFNEKLFF; CDR3nt: TGTGCCAGCGATTCTGAACCCTTTAATGAAAAACTGTTTTTT